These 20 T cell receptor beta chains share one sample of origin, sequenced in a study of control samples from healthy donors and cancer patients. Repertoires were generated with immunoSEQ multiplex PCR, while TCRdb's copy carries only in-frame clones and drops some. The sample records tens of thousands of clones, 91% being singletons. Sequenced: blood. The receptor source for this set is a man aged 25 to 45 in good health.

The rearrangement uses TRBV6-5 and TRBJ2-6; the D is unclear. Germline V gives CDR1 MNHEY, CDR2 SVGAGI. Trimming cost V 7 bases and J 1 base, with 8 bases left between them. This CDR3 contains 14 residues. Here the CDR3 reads CASNPKSGANVLTF. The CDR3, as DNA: TGTGCCAGCAACCCAAAGTCTGGGGCCAACGTCCTGACTTTC.

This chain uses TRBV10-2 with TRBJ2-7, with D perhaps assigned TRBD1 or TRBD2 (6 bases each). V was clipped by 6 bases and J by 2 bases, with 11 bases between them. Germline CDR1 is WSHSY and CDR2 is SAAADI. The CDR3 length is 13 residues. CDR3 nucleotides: TGCGCCAGCAGGGGGGGCCAGACCTACGAGCAGTACTTC. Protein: CASRGGQTYEQYF.

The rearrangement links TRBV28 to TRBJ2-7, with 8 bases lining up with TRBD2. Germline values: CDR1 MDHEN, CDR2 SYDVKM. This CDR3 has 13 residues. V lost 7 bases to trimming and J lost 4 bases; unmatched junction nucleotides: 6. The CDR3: CASNPGGRYEQYF. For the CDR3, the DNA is TGTGCCAGCAACCCGGGGGGGCGGTACGAGCAGTACTTC.

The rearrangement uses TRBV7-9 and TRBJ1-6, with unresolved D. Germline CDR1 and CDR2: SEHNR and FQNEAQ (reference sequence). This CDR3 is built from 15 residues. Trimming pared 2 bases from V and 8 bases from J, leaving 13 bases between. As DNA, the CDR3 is TGTGCCAGCAGCTTATTTACCATTTTGGATTCACCCCTCCACTTT. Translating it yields CASSLFTILDSPLHF.

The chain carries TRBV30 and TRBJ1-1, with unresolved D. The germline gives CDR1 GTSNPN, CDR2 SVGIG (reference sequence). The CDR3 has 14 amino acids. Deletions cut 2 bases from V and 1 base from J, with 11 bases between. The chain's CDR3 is CAWSKGQRNTEAFF. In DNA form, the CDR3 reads TGTGCCTGGAGTAAAGGGCAGAGGAACACTGAAGCTTTCTTT. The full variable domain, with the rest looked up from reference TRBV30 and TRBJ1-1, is SQTIHQWPATLVQPVGSPLSLECTVEGTSNPNLYWYRQAAGRGLQLLFYSVGIGQISSEVPQNLSASRPQDRQFILSSKKLLLSDSGFYLCAWSKGQRNTEAFFGQGTRLTVV.

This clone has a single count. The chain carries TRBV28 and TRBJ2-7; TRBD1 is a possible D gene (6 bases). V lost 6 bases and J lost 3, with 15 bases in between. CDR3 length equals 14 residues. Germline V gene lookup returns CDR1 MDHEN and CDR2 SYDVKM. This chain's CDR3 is CASRSPGVVYEQYF. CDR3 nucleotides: TGTGCCAGCAGGAGCCCAGGGGTCGTCTACGAGCAGTACTTC.

This chain's CDR3 is CATASGGTYNEQFF. The CDR3 nucleotides are TGTGCCACCGCTAGCGGGGGGACCTACAATGAGCAGTTCTTC. The V gene is TRBV27, the J gene TRBJ2-1, with 11 bases matching TRBD2. V trimming: 10 bases; J trimming: 2 bases; junction bases outside the gene matches: 4. Germline-derived CDR1 and CDR2 are MNHEY and SMNVEV (reference sequence). The CDR3 extends over 14 amino acids.

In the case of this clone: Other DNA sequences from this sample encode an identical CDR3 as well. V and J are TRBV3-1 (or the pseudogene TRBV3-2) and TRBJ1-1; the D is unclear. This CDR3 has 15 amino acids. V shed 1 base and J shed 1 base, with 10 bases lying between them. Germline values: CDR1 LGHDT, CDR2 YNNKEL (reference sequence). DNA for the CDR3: TGTGCCAGCAGCCAAGGGTCCGGCTCGAACACTGAAGCTTTCTTT. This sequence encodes CASSQGSGSNTEAFF.

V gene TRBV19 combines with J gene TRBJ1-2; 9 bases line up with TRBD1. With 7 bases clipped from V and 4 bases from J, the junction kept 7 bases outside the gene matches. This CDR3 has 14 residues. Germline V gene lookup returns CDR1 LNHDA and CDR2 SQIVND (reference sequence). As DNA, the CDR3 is TGTGCCAGTACCATCTCGGGACAGGGCTATGGCTACACCTTC. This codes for CASTISGQGYGYTF.

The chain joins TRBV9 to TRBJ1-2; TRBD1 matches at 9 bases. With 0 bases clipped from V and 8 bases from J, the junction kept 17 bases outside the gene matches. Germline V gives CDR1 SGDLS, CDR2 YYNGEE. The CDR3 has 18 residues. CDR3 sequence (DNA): TGTGCCAGCAGCGTAGGGGGTTGGGGGACAGGGAATTCGGAAGGCTACACCTTC. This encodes CASSVGGWGTGNSEGYTF.

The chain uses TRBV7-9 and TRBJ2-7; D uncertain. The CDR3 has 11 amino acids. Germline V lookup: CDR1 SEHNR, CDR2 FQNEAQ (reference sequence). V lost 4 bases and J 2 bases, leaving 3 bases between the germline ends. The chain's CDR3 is CASSSAYEQYF. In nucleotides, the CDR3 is TGTGCCAGCAGCTCCGCCTACGAGCAGTACTTC.

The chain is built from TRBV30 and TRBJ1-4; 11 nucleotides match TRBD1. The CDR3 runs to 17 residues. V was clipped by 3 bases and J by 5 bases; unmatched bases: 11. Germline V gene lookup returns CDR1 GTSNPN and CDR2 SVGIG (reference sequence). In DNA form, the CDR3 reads TGTGCCTGGAGACTGGCGGGACAGGGGGGGATGAATGAAAAACTGTTTTTT. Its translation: CAWRLAGQGGMNEKLFF.

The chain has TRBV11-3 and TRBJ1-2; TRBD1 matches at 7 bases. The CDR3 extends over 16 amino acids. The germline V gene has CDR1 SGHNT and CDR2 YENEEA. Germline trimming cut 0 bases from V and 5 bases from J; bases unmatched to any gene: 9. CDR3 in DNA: TGTGCCAGCAGCTTAGAGTCCGGGACAGTTATGTATGGCTACACCTTC. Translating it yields CASSLESGTVMYGYTF.

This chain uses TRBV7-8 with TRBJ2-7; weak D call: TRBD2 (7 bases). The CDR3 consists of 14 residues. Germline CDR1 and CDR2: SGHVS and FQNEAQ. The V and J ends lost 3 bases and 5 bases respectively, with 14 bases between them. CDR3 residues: CASSLGGQSNEQYF. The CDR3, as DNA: TGTGCCAGCAGCTTGGGGGGGCAATCTAACGAGCAGTACTTC. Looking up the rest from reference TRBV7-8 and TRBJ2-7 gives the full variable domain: GAGVSQSPRYKVAKRGQDVALRCDPISGHVSLFWYQQALGQGPEFLTYFQNEAQLDKSGLPSDRFFAERPEGSVSTLKIQRTQQEDSAVYLCASSLGGQSNEQYFGPGTRLTVT.

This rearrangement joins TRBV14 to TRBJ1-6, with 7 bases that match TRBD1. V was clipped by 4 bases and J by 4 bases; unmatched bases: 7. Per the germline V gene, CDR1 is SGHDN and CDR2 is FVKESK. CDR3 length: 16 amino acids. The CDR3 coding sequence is TGTGCCAGCAGCCCGACAGGGATGAGGTATAATTCACCCCTCCACTTT. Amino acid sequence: CASSPTGMRYNSPLHF.

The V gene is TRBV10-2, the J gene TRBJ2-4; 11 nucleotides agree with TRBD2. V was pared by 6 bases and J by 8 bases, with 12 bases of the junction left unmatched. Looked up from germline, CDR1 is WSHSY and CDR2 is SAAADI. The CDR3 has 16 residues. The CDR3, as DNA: TGCGCCAGCAGCGACCCGGGACTAGCGGAGTTTGACATTCAGTACTTC. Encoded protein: CASSDPGLAEFDIQYF.

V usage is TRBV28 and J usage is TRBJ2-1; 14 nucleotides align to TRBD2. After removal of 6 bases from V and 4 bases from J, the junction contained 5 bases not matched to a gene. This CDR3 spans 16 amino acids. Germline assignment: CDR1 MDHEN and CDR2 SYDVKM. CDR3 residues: CASSSTSGGAYNEQFF. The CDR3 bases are TGTGCCAGCAGCTCGACTAGCGGGGGGGCTTACAATGAGCAGTTCTTC.

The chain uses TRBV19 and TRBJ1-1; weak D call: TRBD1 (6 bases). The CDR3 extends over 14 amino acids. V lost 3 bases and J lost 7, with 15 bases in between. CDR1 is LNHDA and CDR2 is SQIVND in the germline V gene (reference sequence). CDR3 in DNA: TGTGCCAGTAGTATTTGGGGGGCGCATAATGAAGCTTTCTTT. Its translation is CASSIWGAHNEAFF.

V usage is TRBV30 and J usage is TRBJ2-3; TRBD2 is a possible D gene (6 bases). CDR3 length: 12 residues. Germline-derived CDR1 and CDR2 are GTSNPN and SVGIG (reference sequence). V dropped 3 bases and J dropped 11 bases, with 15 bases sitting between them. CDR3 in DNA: TGTGCCTGGAGAGGCGGCGGGGACTTGCAGTATTTT. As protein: CAWRGGGDLQYF.

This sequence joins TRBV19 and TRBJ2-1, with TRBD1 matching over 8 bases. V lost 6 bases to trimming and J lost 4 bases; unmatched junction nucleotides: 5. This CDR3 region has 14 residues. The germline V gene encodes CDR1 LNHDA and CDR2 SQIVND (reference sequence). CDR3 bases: TGTGCCAGTAGGACAGGGGTGGGATACAATGAGCAGTTCTTC. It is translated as CASRTGVGYNEQFF.